Sequencing of this T cell receptor (beta chain) was carried out in a study of T cell repertoires in cytomegalovirus infection. Study-wide points: Within the response measured ex vivo, HLA-C-restricted CMV-specific TCR beta clonotypes were dominant.

Per germline, CDR1 SEHNR and CDR2 FQNEAQ (reference sequence). This CDR3 has 17 amino acids. Trimming removed 1 base from V and 3 bases from J, with 16 bases in between. TCRdb redid the calling of the reads with MiXCR, one entry per CDR3 protein. The profile covers 200,000 to 300,000 distinct CDR3 sequences, with approximately 15% appearing a single time and 7% to 9.5% taken by the ten largest. This clonotype was found a few times. What it binds is unknown. The chain is built from TRBV7-9 and TRBJ1-5; perhaps TRBD1 as D (5 bases). The source is a human donor in good health (CMV status not recorded). Some clones in this sample may be carry-over from other donors' samples. Sequenced material: PBMCs. The CDR3 sequence is CASSLGSGTPVNQPQHF. The CDR3 DNA sequence: TGTGCCAGCAGCTTAGGATCCGGGACCCCCGTCAATCAGCCCCAGCATTTT.